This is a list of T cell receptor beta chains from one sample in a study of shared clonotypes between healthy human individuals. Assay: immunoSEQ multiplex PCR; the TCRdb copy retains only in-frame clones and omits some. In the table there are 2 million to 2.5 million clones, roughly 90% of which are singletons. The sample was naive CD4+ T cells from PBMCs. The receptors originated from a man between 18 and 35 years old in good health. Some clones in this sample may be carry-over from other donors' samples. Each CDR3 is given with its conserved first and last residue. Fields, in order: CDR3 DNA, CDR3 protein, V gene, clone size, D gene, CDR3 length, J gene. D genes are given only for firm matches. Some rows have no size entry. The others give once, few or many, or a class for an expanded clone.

TGTGCCAGCTCTCCCGGAAGAGGGACCCAGTACTTC | CASSPGRGTQYF | TRBV18 | - | - | 12 | TRBJ2-5
TGTGCCAGCAGGAGACAGGGGAGGGCAATAGGAAAACTGTTTTTT | CASRRQGRAIGKLFF | TRBV27 | - | TRBD1 | 15 | TRBJ1-4
TGTGCCAGCGGAGGAAGAGGAGGTGGGACTCAGCCCCAGCATTTT | CASGGRGGGTQPQHF | TRBV2 | once | - | 15 | TRBJ1-5
TGTGCCAGCAGTGCTGGGACAGGGACCTACGAGCAGTACTTC | CASSAGTGTYEQYF | TRBV6-1 | - | TRBD1 | 14 | TRBJ2-7
TGTGCCAGTAGTAAATTAATTTACAGGGATGAGCAGTTCTTC | CASSKLIYRDEQFF | TRBV19 | once | - | 14 | TRBJ2-1
TGCAGCGTGCCGGACAGGGACCAAGAGACCCAGTACTTC | CSVPDRDQETQYF | TRBV29-1 | - | TRBD1 | 13 | TRBJ2-5
TGCGCCAGCAGCCGACAGCATGGGTACGAGCAGTACTTC | CASSRQHGYEQYF | TRBV4-3 | - | - | 13 | TRBJ2-7
TGTGCCAGCAGCTTAGGTGTCGGAGCGGGAGGATACAATGAGCAGTTCTTC | CASSLGVGAGGYNEQFF | TRBV7-3 | - | TRBD2 | 17 | TRBJ2-1
TGTGCCAGTAGCAATAAAGGCGGGAGAACCTTTACCGGGGAGCTGTTTTTT | CASSNKGGRTFTGELFF | TRBV19 | - | TRBD2 | 17 | TRBJ2-2
TGCGCCAGCAGCGCCGGGACTAGGAACACCGGGGAGCTGTTTTTT | CASSAGTRNTGELFF | TRBV5-1 | - | TRBD2 | 15 | TRBJ2-2
TGTGCCAGCAGCCCGACAGAGAACACTGAAGCTTTCTTT | CASSPTENTEAFF | TRBV7-3 | - | - | 13 | TRBJ1-1
TGTGCCAGCAGTTACTCTAGGGGACAGGGGCTGTTCTTC | CASSYSRGQGLFF | TRBV6-5 | - | TRBD1 | 13 | TRBJ2-1
TGTGCCAGCAGCTTGGCTGGGGGACAGGGGGTCGAGCAGTACTTC | CASSLAGGQGVEQYF | TRBV5-4 | - | TRBD1 | 15 | TRBJ2-7
TGCGCCAGCAGCTTGATAACTAGCGGGAGTTATAGCGGTGAGCAGTTCTTC | CASSLITSGSYSGEQFF | TRBV5-1 | once | TRBD2 | 17 | TRBJ2-1
TGTGCCAGCAGCTTTACGGGGACCGGGGAGCTGTTTTTT | CASSFTGTGELFF | TRBV11-3 | once | - | 13 | TRBJ2-2
TGTGCCAGCAGTGCCAAGAGAAGGACAGGGGCAGTTAACTATGGCTACACCTTC | CASSAKRRTGAVNYGYTF | TRBV2 | once | TRBD1 | 18 | TRBJ1-2
TGTGCCAGCAGCGCGCGGGACTCCGAAGATCGCAATGAGCAGTTCTTC | CASSARDSEDRNEQFF | TRBV7-9 | - | - | 16 | TRBJ2-1
TGTGCCAGCAGGGAGGACAGGGGAAGCCCAGATACGCAGTATTTT | CASREDRGSPDTQYF | TRBV2 | - | TRBD1 | 15 | TRBJ2-3
TGTGCCAGCAGCTTAGTTGCCAGAACCTACGAGCAGTACTTC | CASSLVARTYEQYF | TRBV7-6 | - | - | 14 | TRBJ2-7
TGCGCCAGCAGCCCCCAAGGGCCCGCCACAGATACGCAGTATTTT | CASSPQGPATDTQYF | TRBV4-1 | - | - | 15 | TRBJ2-3
TGTGCCAGCAGCTTGATGGGACAGGGGGAATATGGCTACACCTTC | CASSLMGQGEYGYTF | TRBV5-5 | - | TRBD1 | 15 | TRBJ1-2
TGCAGCGTTCGAGTGGCGGGATTTTACTACGAGCAGTACTTC | CSVRVAGFYYEQYF | TRBV29-1 | - | - | 14 | TRBJ2-7
TGTGCCAGCAGCTTTAGGGGACTAGCGGTCAATGAGCAGTTCTTC | CASSFRGLAVNEQFF | TRBV7-2 | - | TRBD2 | 15 | TRBJ2-1
TGTGCCAGCAGTGACTCGAGAAGTTTGAGCGGGAGGGCCCGCCAGCAGTACTTC | CASSDSRSLSGRARQQYF | TRBV6-4 | - | TRBD2 | 18 | TRBJ2-7
TGTGCCAGCTCAAGGACTAGGACCTACAATGAGCAGTTCTTC | CASSRTRTYNEQFF | TRBV18 | - | TRBD2 | 14 | TRBJ2-1
TGTGCCTGGAGTTGGGGCGGGACGGCAGATACGCAGTATTTT | CAWSWGGTADTQYF | TRBV30 | - | - | 14 | TRBJ2-3